The next 12 T cell receptor beta chains were all read from a single sample in a study of tumor-infiltrating lymphocytes in primary liver carcinoma. Co-extraction yielded RNA and DNA from around 20-30 mg of unsorted bulk tissue. The template, about 510 ng total RNA, yielded TCR beta cDNA made with a constant-region primer. Three rounds of nested multiplex PCR with slightly modified ARM-PCR produced TCR beta libraries. Each of the first two PCR rounds ran roughly 9 cycles with TRBV1-TRBV30 forward and C-beta reverse primers. TCRdb reprocessed the multiplex PCR reads via MiXCR and lists one record per CDR3 protein. The data hold 150,000 to 200,000 distinct CDR3 sequences, with around 85% observed a single time. Input material: tumor tissue from primary liver carcinoma. These receptors were taken from a man aged 35 to 55 with primary liver carcinoma and hepatitis B virus infection.

This chain connects TRBV7-9 to TRBJ2-7, with TRBD2 matching over 10 bases. The CDR3 loop spans 18 amino acids. Germline CDR1 reads SEHNR; CDR2 reads FQNEAQ (reference sequence). J gave up 8 bases and V 5 bases, and 21 bases lay outside the gene matches. CDR3 sequence: CASSPRPNSGRTAYKQYF. CDR3 nucleotides: TGTGCCAGCAGCCCTCGTCCGAATAGCGGGAGGACGGCTTACAAGCAGTACTTC.

Concerning this clonotype itself: The junction departs from the called germline gene at one end, perhaps through a read error. This chain connects TRBV5-1 to TRBJ1-1, with 7 positions matching TRBD1. This CDR3 has 16 residues. Looked up from germline, CDR1 is SGHRS and CDR2 is YFSETQ. CDR3 bases: TGCGTCAGCAGCTTGTCGTCAGGGGGGGCGAAGACTGAAGCTTTCTTT. This gives the protein CVSSLSSGGAKTEAFF.

A remark on this clonotype: At one end, the junction sequence differs from germline, possibly due to a read error. The chain employs TRBV29-1 and TRBJ2-2; 13 bases line up with TRBD2. The CDR3 is made up of 16 amino acids. Germline CDR1 is SQVTM and CDR2 is ANQGSEA. CDR3 DNA sequence: TGCAGCGTTGAAGGCGGGACTAGCGGGATAACCGGGGAGCTGTTTTTC. It translates to CSVEGGTSGITGELFF.

About this clonotype itself: The conserved closing phenylalanine or tryptophan is absent in this CDR3, likely reflecting a read error. V gene TRBV5-4 combines with J gene TRBJ2-5; TRBD1 matches at 11 bases. The CDR3 contains 17 residues. Germline CDR1 is SGHNT and CDR2 is YYREEE (reference sequence). The CDR3 sequence is CAGSNLGQGAAQETQYL. Written as DNA, the CDR3 is TGTGCCGGCAGCAACCTAGGACAGGGGGCGGCTCAAGAGACCCAGTACCTC.

With respect to this clonotype: The conserved phenylalanine or tryptophan is not found at the CDR3 terminus, so this likely reflects a read error. The DNA is left out, because the CDR3 cannot be placed on it with certainty; the CDR3 is given as TCRdb lists it. The chain combines TRBV5-6 with TRBJ2-5; the table's D gene call, TRBD2, was not cross checked with the DNA. The CDR3 has 14 residues if both end residues are counted. Germline V CDR1 and CDR2: SGHDT, YYEEEE. CDR3 in amino acids: CASILEASQETHYL.

This clonotype was recorded a few times. The CDR3 nucleotides read TGTGCCAGCAGGGTTGGCCTGAATGATGAGCAGTTCTTC. Protein sequence: CASRVGLNDEQFF. The rearrangement joins TRBV11-1 to TRBJ2-1; no clear D gene. This CDR3 has 13 residues. Germline CDR1 and CDR2: SGHAT and FQDESV (reference sequence). Trimming pared 6 bases from V and 8 bases from J, leaving 14 bases between.

As for this clonotype: This CDR3 is missing its conserved last phenylalanine or tryptophan, likely due to a read error. The chain employs TRBV11-2 and TRBJ1-4, with TRBD1 matching 8 bases. The germline gives CDR1 SGHAT, CDR2 FQNNGV. The CDR3 spans 15 residues. The CDR3 DNA reads as TGTGCCAGCAACTTAGACCCGACAGGGGTCGAAAAACTGTTTTCT. This gives the protein CASNLDPTGVEKLFS.

Note on this clonotype: At one boundary the junction diverges from the germline segment, which might be a read error. CDR3 protein: CASSLGSGSFEQYF. The CDR3, as DNA: TGTGCCAGCAGCTTGGGATCAGGTTCATTCGAGCAGTATTTC. The chain joins TRBV5-6 to TRBJ2-7; D is ambiguous. Germline-derived CDR1 and CDR2 are SGHDT and YYEEEE. The CDR3 extends over 14 amino acids.

Note on this clonotype: No conserved phenylalanine or tryptophan ends this CDR3, so it is likely a read error. This chain links TRBV5-4 with TRBJ2-3, with 10 bases matching TRBD1. CDR3 length: 14 residues. Germline V gene data show CDR1 as SGHNT and CDR2 as YYREEE (reference sequence). Written as DNA, the CDR3 is TGTGCCGCCTGGGACAGGGGACTCACAGGTACGCAGTATCTT. Translated, it gives CAAWDRGLTGTQYL.

The V call is TRBV5-1, the J call TRBJ2-1; a possible D gene is TRBD1 (5 bases). V was pared by 6 bases and J by 7 bases, with 23 bases between. Germline V gives CDR1 SGHRS, CDR2 YFSETQ. This CDR3 is built from 16 residues. CDR3 sequence reads: CASIFMDGKGINEQFF. The DNA of the CDR3 is TGCGCCAGCATCTTTATGGATGGAAAGGGGATAAATGAGCAGTTCTTC.

Note on this clonotype: A junction boundary mismatches the germline segment, possibly from a read error. The chain uses TRBV28 and TRBJ1-5; D unresolved. Germline CDR1 MDHEN, CDR2 SYDVKM. The CDR3 runs 12 residues. DNA of the CDR3: TGCACCAGCAACATAAAGGGACAGCCCCAGCATTTT. It yields the protein CTSNIKGQPQHF.

Comment on this clonotype: This may be a read error: a much more frequent sequence differs by one nucleotide. The chain combines TRBV6-2 or TRBV6-3 with TRBJ1-5; tentative D call: TRBD1 (5 bases). The length of the CDR3 is 14 residues. The germline CDR1 and CDR2 sequences are MNHEY and SVGEGT. CDR3 nucleotide sequence: TGTGCCGGCAGTTCCGGGGGAACCAATCAGCCCCATCATTTT. Its translation is CAGSSGGTNQPHHF.